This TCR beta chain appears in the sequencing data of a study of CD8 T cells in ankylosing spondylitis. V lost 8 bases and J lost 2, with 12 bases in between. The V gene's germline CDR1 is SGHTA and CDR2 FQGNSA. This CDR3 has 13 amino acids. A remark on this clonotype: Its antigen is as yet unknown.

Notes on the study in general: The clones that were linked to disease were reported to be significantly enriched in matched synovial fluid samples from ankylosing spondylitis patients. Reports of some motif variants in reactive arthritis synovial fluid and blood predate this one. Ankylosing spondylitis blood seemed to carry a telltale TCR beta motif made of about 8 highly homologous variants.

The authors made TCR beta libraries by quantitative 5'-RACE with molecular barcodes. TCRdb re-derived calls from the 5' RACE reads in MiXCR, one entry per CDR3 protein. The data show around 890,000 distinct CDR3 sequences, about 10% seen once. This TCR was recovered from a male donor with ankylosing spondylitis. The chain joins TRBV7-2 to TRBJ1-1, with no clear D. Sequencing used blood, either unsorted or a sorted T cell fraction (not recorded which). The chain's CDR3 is CASSTQINTEAFF. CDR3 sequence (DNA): TGTGCCAGCTCAACCCAGATAAACACTGAAGCTTTCTTT.